This paragraph covers one TCR beta chain sequence. The antigen remains unidentified. Unsorted PBMC DNA underwent sequencing on ten immunoSEQ deep assay plates. Generated by immunoSEQ multiplex PCR, the TCRdb table keeps only in-frame clones and is missing some. The data contain about half a million clones, about 84% of them singletons. The data stem from a study of shared clonotypes between healthy human individuals. Turning to the study itself: The composition of the donors was a couple of women and a few men aged 18 to 49. Findings and limits, study-wide: Investigators collected only blood, and repertoires in tissues likely differ.

The V end was cut by 7 bases, the J end by 4 bases, with 14 bases between. This CDR3 is built from 13 residues. Germline V gene sequence: CDR1 ENHRY, CDR2 SYGVKD. What was sequenced was PBMCs. This receptor was taken from a woman aged 40 to 49 in good health. Some clones in this sample may be carry-over from other donors' samples. This rearrangement joins TRBV10-3 to TRBJ2-7; the D call may be TRBD1 or TRBD2 (6 bases each). In DNA, the CDR3 is TGTGCCATCAATAGCGGAAGGGGGTACGAGCAGTACTTC. Its translation is CAINSGRGYEQYF.